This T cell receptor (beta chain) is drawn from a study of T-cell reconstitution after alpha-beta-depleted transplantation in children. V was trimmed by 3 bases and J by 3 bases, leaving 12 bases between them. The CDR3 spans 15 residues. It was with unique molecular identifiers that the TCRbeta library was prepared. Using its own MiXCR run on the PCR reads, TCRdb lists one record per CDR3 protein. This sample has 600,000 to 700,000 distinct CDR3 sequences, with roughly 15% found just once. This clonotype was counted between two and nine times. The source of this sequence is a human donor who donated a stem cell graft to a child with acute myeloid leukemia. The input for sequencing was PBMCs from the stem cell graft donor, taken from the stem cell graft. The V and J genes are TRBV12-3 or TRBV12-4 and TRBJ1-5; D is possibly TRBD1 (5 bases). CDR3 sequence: CASSLSRGVNQPQHF. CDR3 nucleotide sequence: TGTGCCAGCAGTTTGTCGAGGGGAGTCAATCAGCCCCAGCATTTT.